This T cell receptor (beta chain) was documented in a study of T cells in Graves' hyperthyroidism and ophthalmopathy. Study results and limitations: The authors' 13 V-J model separated ophthalmopathy from stable hyperthyroidism. Among thyroid clonotypes expanded above 0.001, most also appeared in blood.

Ophthalmopathy cases scored 3 or more on the Clinical Activity Score and 4 or more on NOSPECS grade, with duration below 3 months. Uncontrolled infections, other autoimmune diseases, pregnancy or lactation led to exclusion of patients. TCR beta CDR3 regions were amplified from RNA transcripts. When the TCR CDR3 underwent first-round RT-PCR, the HTBI primer set was used. In TCRdb, the multiplex PCR reads were re-called with MiXCR into one record per CDR3 protein. The data hold 40,000 to 60,000 distinct CDR3 sequences, with around 48% observed a single time. This CDR3 has 16 residues. Trimming removed 6 bases at V and 4 bases at J, with 18 bases between. This clonotype was recorded many times. As yet, its antigen is unknown.

The sequenced sample consisted of blood. V gene TRBV12-3 or TRBV12-4 combines with J gene TRBJ2-2; D possibly corresponds to TRBD1 (6 bases). This TCR was sampled from a woman in her 50s with Graves' ophthalmopathy. CDR3 coding DNA: TGTGCCAGCAGCACCGCAAGCGGACAGATCACCGGGGAGCTGTTTTTT. As protein: CASSTASGQITGELFF.